This T cell receptor beta chain was recorded in a study of blood T cells in healthy people across ages (dated by TCRdb to 2014 to 2015). Some background on the complete study: In model experiments, template switching captured about one uniquely barcoded TCR beta cDNA molecule for every two T cells. To track age-related changes in TCR beta repertoire diversity, the study relied on deep sequencing normalized with unique cDNA molecular identifiers. The donors were split into four age groups: young (average about 15 years), middle-aged (39), aged (roughly 65) and long-lived (over 75). To avoid experimental bias, donors of different ages were randomly spread across the sequencing lanes. Two additional independent replicas of 1 million unique cDNA reads from the same blood draw were analyzed for two donors (one aged 18 to 30 and one aged 80 or older).

A note on this clonotype: Its cognate antigen has yet to be identified. No base quality information exists; no much larger clone differs at one position.

The approximately 40 donors, aged roughly 6 to 95 years, were systemically healthy Caucasian individuals from Russia. About 10 milliliters of peripheral blood were drawn from each donor into EDTA-treated Vacutainer tubes. Ficoll-Paque density-gradient centrifugation was used to isolate PBMCs, with at least 6.5 million obtained per sample. Trizol reagent was used to extract total RNA from PBMCs, with at least 6 micrograms per sample. For every donor, an aliquot of PBMCs went through flow cytometry to measure the percentages of naive CD45RAhigh/CD27high T cells. CDR1 and CDR2 were assigned from the germline V gene as MNHEY and SVGEGT. Counted from cysteine to phenylalanine, this CDR3 has 15 amino acids. Only CDR3 DNA remains: 45 bases, in frame from the first base. Results the study describes overall, beyond this receptor: Observed TCR beta diversity correlated strongly with the percentage of naive T cells measured by flow cytometry. Compared with the aged group, more naive CD4+ T cells, fewer expanded clones and increased TCR diversity were shown by the long-lived group, suggesting age selection. Total diversity estimates from one million sequenced T cells were considered lower bounds and underestimates. The CMV infection status of donors was not known, potentially confounding age-related changes in expanded clonotypes. As age increased, observed TCR beta diversity per million T cells dropped in a roughly linear way, and a significant reduction was already evident by age about 40. Bulk unsorted PBMC profiling prevented conclusive comparison of naive and antigen-experienced compartments.

Libraries were prepared through 5' RACE. Sequencing took place on an Illumina HiSeq 2500. The second PCR ran for about 7 to 11 cycles and used a J-beta primer mix along with a sample-barcoded 5' primer. A unique molecular identifier was introduced onto each TCR beta cDNA molecule by a template-switch 5' adaptor carrying 12 random nucleotides. At least 2.5 million CDR3-containing paired-end reads were obtained from each sample. All of the RNA was converted into first-strand cDNA using the Mint cDNA synthesis kit, with a TRBC-specific oligonucleotide serving as the primer. All cDNA was treated with uracil-DNA glycosylase and then went through a first 18-cycle PCR with the universal primers M1SS and BC2_uni_R. Per the source publication's procedure: Each sample was normalized by randomly selecting 1 million high-quality reads, each carrying a distinct molecular identifier. Reads sharing molecular identifiers were discarded rather than binned into consensus sequences. CDR3 identification, clonotype clustering and error correction used MiTCR with a Q25 quality threshold and the strictest error-elimination algorithm. A nonparametric unseen species model with Euler transformation was used to estimate a lower bound on total TCR beta diversity. Using fastp trimming at Q25 and MiXCR clonotype assembly, TCRdb reanalyzed the public sequencing data and kept in-frame beta chains. Rows are unified per CDR3 protein, each entry keeping the most common DNA and genes. V and J calls and clone size were set by TCRdb, not the authors. The sample has approximately 830,000 distinct CDR3 sequences on record, 62% of them singletons. The ten largest make up 25% to 35% of the sample.

This TCR derives from a man aged 30 to 39 in good health. The chain uses TRBV6-2 or TRBV6-3 and TRBJ2-4; the D gene remains uncertain. The DNA matches TRBJ2-3 better at its end, which makes the J call doubtful. What was sequenced was blood. The CDR3 in this case is CASSYIRVRADTQYF. The DNA sequence is given as TGTGCCAGCAGTTACATCCGGGTTCGCGCAGATACGCAGTATTTT.